One and the same sample provided the 19 T cell receptor beta chains below, sequenced in a study of blood T cell repertoires in COVID-19. The assay was immunoSEQ multiplex PCR, and TCRdb's table has in-frame clones only and misses some. The sample contains around 120,000 clones, about 79% of which appear only once. Sequencing was done on a sample of peripheral blood. These receptors all stem from a man aged 70-80 years with acute or convalescent COVID-19.

The CDR3 sequence is CASSLASGWSREQYF. Here the CDR3 DNA reads TGCGCCAGCAGCTTGGCGTCGGGGTGGAGTCGCGAGCAGTACTTC. This chain links TRBV5-1 with TRBJ2-7; D might be TRBD2 (5 bases). Germline V gives CDR1 SGHRS, CDR2 YFSETQ. The CDR3 consists of 15 residues. V was clipped by 0 bases and J by 6 bases, with 16 bases between them.

V usage is TRBV15 and J usage is TRBJ2-7; D remains unclear. This CDR3 region has 13 residues. Per the germline V gene, CDR1 is LNHNV and CDR2 is YYDKDF (reference sequence). Trimming cost V 1 base and J 0 bases, with 4 bases left between them. This CDR3 reads CATSRVNSYEQYF. As DNA, the CDR3 is TGTGCCACCAGCAGAGTCAACTCCTACGAGCAGTACTTC. Looking up the rest from reference TRBV15 and TRBJ2-7 gives the full variable domain: DAMVIQNPRYQVTQFGKPVTLSCSQTLNHNVMYWYQQKSSQAPKLLFHYYDKDFNNEADTPDNFQSRRPNTSFCFLDIRSPGLGDTAMYLCATSRVNSYEQYFGPGTRLTVT.

V gene TRBV5-4 combines with J gene TRBJ2-1, with 8 bases lining up with TRBD1. The CDR3 runs to 15 residues. The V gene's germline CDR1 is SGHNT and CDR2 YYREEE (reference sequence). Trimming cost V 5 bases and J 6 bases; bases outside gene matches: 10. The CDR3 protein is CASSAGDRSRNEQFF. CDR3 coding DNA: TGTGCCAGCAGTGCCGGGGACAGGAGTCGCAATGAGCAGTTCTTC.

In its sample, this clone was seen once. The V call is TRBV5-6, the J call TRBJ2-7; no definite D call. Deletions cut 2 bases from V and 2 bases from J, with 8 bases between. The CDR3 extends over 13 amino acids. CDR1 is SGHDT and CDR2 is YYEEEE in the germline V gene. The CDR3 sequence is CASSFARAYEQYF. CDR3 DNA: TGTGCCAGCAGCTTCGCTCGGGCCTACGAGCAGTACTTC. Complete variable domain (other parts from reference TRBV5-6 and TRBJ2-7): DAGVTQSPTHLIKTRGQQVTLRCSPKSGHDTVSWYQQALGQGPQFIFQYYEEEERQRGNFPDRFSGHQFPNYSSELNVNALLLGDSALYLCASSFARAYEQYFGPGTRLTVT.

This clone has just one count. DNA for the CDR3: TGTGCCACCAGTGACCCGGACTTTAAGGGAGGCACAGATACGCAGTATTTT. Translation gives CATSDPDFKGGTDTQYF. V usage is TRBV24-1 and J usage is TRBJ2-3; D is possibly TRBD2 (5 bases). The ends were cut back, 4 bases at V and 1 base at J, with 17 bases in the middle. Germline CDR1 KGHDR, CDR2 SFDVKD. The CDR3 is made up of 17 amino acids.

The rearrangement links TRBV29-1 to TRBJ1-1, with 7 bases identical to TRBD1. Germline loops: CDR1 SQVTM, CDR2 ANQGSEA. Trimming removed 7 bases from V and 0 bases from J; junction bases left unmatched: 5. The CDR3 has 13 residues. In DNA form, the CDR3 reads TGCAGCGGGGACAGTCATATGAACACTGAAGCTTTCTTT. Amino acids: CSGDSHMNTEAFF. The full variable domain, with the rest looked up from reference TRBV29-1 and TRBJ1-1, is SAVISQKPSRDICQRGTSLTIQCQVDSQVTMMFWYRQQPGQSLTLIATANQGSEATYESGFVIDKFPISRPNLTFSTLTVSNMSPEDSSIYLCSGDSHMNTEAFFGQGTRLTVV.

This clone was counted between two and nine times. The rearrangement links TRBV3-1 (or the pseudogene TRBV3-2) to TRBJ1-1; 7 bases line up with TRBD1. The CDR3 consists of 14 residues. J gave up 5 bases and V 1 base, and 4 bases lay outside the gene matches. Germline CDR1 is LGHDT and CDR2 is YNNKEL (reference sequence). Here the CDR3 DNA reads TGTGCCAGCAGCCAAGCACAGGGGAGGACTGAAGCTTTCTTT. The encoded protein is CASSQAQGRTEAFF.

The chain uses TRBV5-5 and TRBJ1-2; a possible D gene is TRBD1 (5 bases). CDR1 SGHKS and CDR2 YYEKEE come from the germline V gene (reference sequence). The germline V and J ends were trimmed by 0 bases and 4 bases, with 13 bases remaining between them. This CDR3 has 15 amino acids. CDR3 amino acids: CASSLAAGTPYGYTF. The CDR3 DNA follows: TGTGCCAGCAGCTTGGCGGCAGGGACTCCCTATGGCTACACCTTC.

The gene calls are TRBV5-1 and TRBJ1-1, with D unresolved. The CDR3 loop spans 13 amino acids. Deletions cut 0 bases from V and 4 bases from J, with 7 bases between. Per the germline V gene, CDR1 is SGHRS and CDR2 is YFSETQ. The CDR3 nucleotides are TGCGCCAGCAGCTTGGGGCATGGCACTGAAGCTTTCTTT. Translation gives CASSLGHGTEAFF.

The chain joins TRBV5-1 to TRBJ1-1, with unresolved D. CDR3 length equals 15 residues. Germline CDR1 SGHRS, CDR2 YFSETQ. V was cut by 2 bases and J by 1 base, with 12 bases left in between. CDR3 sequence reads: CASSLSTTRNTEAFF. The CDR3 DNA reads as TGCGCCAGCAGCTTATCAACCACAAGGAACACTGAAGCTTTCTTT. The full variable domain, with the rest looked up from reference TRBV5-1 and TRBJ1-1, is KAGVTQTPRYLIKTRGQQVTLSCSPISGHRSVSWYQQTPGQGLQFLFEYFSETQRNKGNFPGRFSGRQFSNSRSEMNVSTLELGDSALYLCASSLSTTRNTEAFFGQGTRLTVV.

The CDR3 region has the DNA TGTGCCAGCAGCTTGGGGGGGCCAGGAAATTCACCCCTCCACTTT. It is translated as CASSLGGPGNSPLHF. The chain uses TRBV5-6 and TRBJ1-6, with D perhaps matching TRBD1 (6 bases). Trimming cost V 0 bases and J 7 bases, with 11 bases left between them. CDR3 length: 15 residues. CDR1 and CDR2 from the germline V gene are SGHDT and YYEEEE.

J is TRBJ2-1 and V is TRBV12-3 or TRBV12-4, with D possibly being TRBD2 (6 bases). The V and J ends lost 6 bases and 4 bases respectively, with 10 bases between them. CDR3 size: 13 residues. Here the CDR3 reads CASRGGVYNEQFF. CDR3 DNA: TGTGCCAGCAGGGGGGGAGTTTACAATGAGCAGTTCTTC.

The chain joins TRBV5-5 to TRBJ2-7; 8 bases match TRBD1. With V trimmed by 4 bases and J by 0 bases, 9 bases remained unmatched. Germline CDR1 reads SGHKS; CDR2 reads YYEKEE (reference sequence). The CDR3 sequence is 16 residues long. As DNA, the CDR3 is TGTGCCAGCAGCCCCCGGGGACAGGCCAGCTCCTACGAGCAGTACTTC. This translates into CASSPRGQASSYEQYF.

The genes are TRBV27 and TRBJ1-1, with D tentatively TRBD1 (5 bases). V lost 3 bases and J lost 5, with 13 bases in between. The CDR3 consists of 14 residues. Germline CDR1 is MNHEY and CDR2 is SMNVEV (reference sequence). CDR3 in DNA: TGTGCCAGCAGTTTTAGGGGCAGGGATACTGAAGCTTTCTTT. It yields the protein CASSFRGRDTEAFF.

This sequence joins TRBV6-5 and TRBJ2-3; D is possibly TRBD2 (7 bases). In germline, CDR1 is MNHEY, CDR2 SVGAGI. This CDR3 spans 15 amino acids. The V gene lost 8 bases and the J gene lost 1 base, with 16 bases spanning the gap. DNA for the CDR3: TGTGCCAGCTCTGGGGGGGGGCCGGGCACAGATACGCAGTATTTT. As protein: CASSGGGPGTDTQYF.

V gene TRBV7-3 combines with J gene TRBJ1-1; D gene unclear. Deletions cut 2 bases from V and 3 bases from J, with 7 bases between. Germline V gene lookup returns CDR1 SGHTA and CDR2 FQGTGA. The length of the CDR3 is 13 residues. The CDR3 protein is CASSLGLYTEAFF. Written as DNA, the CDR3 is TGTGCCAGCAGCTTAGGACTTTACACTGAAGCTTTCTTT. Supplemented by reference TRBV7-3 and TRBJ1-1, the full variable domain reads GAGVSQTPSNKVTEKGKYVELRCDPISGHTALYWYRQSLGQGPEFLIYFQGTGAADDSGLPNDRFFAVRPEGSVSTLKIQRTERGDSAVYLCASSLGLYTEAFFGQGTRLTVV.

The chain uses TRBV6-6 and TRBJ1-1; TRBD1 aligns across 9 bases. Germline CDR1 and CDR2: MNHNY and SVGAGI (reference sequence). V gave up 6 bases and J gave up 7 bases; unmatched junction bases: 6. This CDR3 spans 13 amino acids. The CDR3 coding sequence is TGTGCCAGCAGCCGACAGGGGGGTGATGAAGCTTTCTTT. This gives the protein CASSRQGGDEAFF.

The chain carries TRBV5-1 and TRBJ1-4, with D hard to call. The CDR3 extends over 13 amino acids. With 1 base removed from V and 5 bases from J, the gap between germline ends came to 6 bases. The germline CDR1 and CDR2 sequences are SGHRS and YFSETQ. The CDR3 is CASSLSGNEKLFF. CDR3 in DNA: TGCGCCAGCAGCTTGTCGGGGAATGAAAAACTGTTTTTT.

The chain is built from TRBV10-3 and TRBJ1-5; D may be TRBD1 (6 bases). Germline CDR1 ENHRY, CDR2 SYGVKD. The CDR3 totals 13 residues. The germline V and J ends were trimmed by 3 bases and 6 bases, with 9 bases remaining between them. Written as DNA, the CDR3 is TGTGCCATCAGTGACTCAGGGGCTCAGCCCCAGCATTTT. Residues: CAISDSGAQPQHF.